Presented here are 21 T cell receptor beta chains from one specimen sequenced in a study of blood T cells in healthy people across ages. With a J-beta primer mix and a sample-barcoded 5' primer, a second PCR ran roughly 7 to 11 cycles. A single record per CDR3 protein comes from TCRdb applying MiXCR to the 5' RACE reads. Altogether almost 1 million distinct CDR3 sequences are present, roughly half being singletons, with the ten largest covering about 20%. Input material: blood. The source is a woman aged 60-75 years in good health.

The V and J genes are TRBV28 and TRBJ2-1; TRBD2 matches at 8 bases. Germline CDR1 is MDHEN and CDR2 is SYDVKM. The CDR3 sequence is 16 residues long. Trimming removed 5 bases from V and 8 bases from J; junction bases left unmatched: 14. CDR3 nucleotides: TGTGCCAGCAGTCCCCGCTATGGCGGGAGGACTTATGAGCAGTTCTTC. Its translation is CASSPRYGGRTYEQFF. The full variable domain, completed using reference TRBV28 and TRBJ2-1, is DVKVTQSSRYLVKRTGEKVFLECVQDMDHENMFWYRQDPGLGLRLIYFSYDVKMKEKGDIPEGYSVSREKKERFSLILESASTNQTSMYLCASSPRYGGRTYEQFFGPGTRLTVL.

This sequence joins TRBV13 and TRBJ2-7; 8 bases fit TRBD2. Germline loops: CDR1 PRHDT, CDR2 FYEKMQ (reference sequence). The CDR3 runs to 16 residues. Trimming at V came to 4 bases and at J to 2 bases, leaving 10 bases not matched to a gene. The CDR3 reads CASSSPKREHPYEQYF. The CDR3 coding sequence is TGTGCCAGCAGCTCCCCGAAGCGGGAGCATCCCTACGAGCAGTACTTC.

This chain links TRBV7-2 with TRBJ2-1; D possibly corresponds to TRBD1 (6 bases). V shed 2 bases and J shed 3 bases, with 14 bases lying between them. The germline CDR1 and CDR2 sequences are SGHTA and FQGNSA. The CDR3 contains 16 residues. This CDR3 is CASSLRDTSYYNEQFF. Written as DNA, the CDR3 is TGTGCCAGCAGCTTAAGGGACACCTCGTACTACAATGAGCAGTTCTTC.

This clonotype was counted between two and nine times. This chain links TRBV7-3 with TRBJ2-5, with 7 bases that match TRBD1. The length of the CDR3 is 15 residues. Germline V lookup: CDR1 SGHTA, CDR2 FQGTGA. V was clipped by 0 bases and J by 1 base; unmatched bases: 2. The CDR3 sequence is CASSLTGTVQETQYF. For the CDR3, the DNA is TGTGCCAGCAGCTTAACGGGGACAGTCCAAGAGACCCAGTACTTC.

V and J are TRBV4-1 and TRBJ2-7; D may be TRBD2 (5 bases). Germline V lookup: CDR1 MGHRA, CDR2 YSYEKL. This CDR3 has 13 amino acids. V was clipped by 0 bases and J by 6 bases, with 9 bases between them. The CDR3 DNA reads as TGCGCCAGCAGCCAAGAACGGGATGGCGAGCAGTACTTC. Protein: CASSQERDGEQYF.

Remarks on this clonotype: Germline and junction disagree at one end, which may indicate a read error. The V call is TRBV7-2, the J call TRBJ1-2, with no clear D. The CDR3 has 12 residues. Per the germline V gene, CDR1 is SGHTA and CDR2 is FQGNSA. Here the CDR3 DNA reads TGTGCCAGCAGCTTAGACGGATATGGCCACACCTTC. Its translation: CASSLDGYGHTF.

The chain employs TRBV7-9 and TRBJ2-1; 8 bases match TRBD2. V was pared by 1 base and J by 7 bases, with 9 bases of the junction left unmatched. Per the germline V gene, CDR1 is SEHNR and CDR2 is FQNEAQ (reference sequence). CDR3 length: 16 amino acids. DNA of the CDR3: TGTGCCAGCAGCTTAGTAGTCGGGAGGGGCCAGAATGAGCAGTTCTTC. Translation gives CASSLVVGRGQNEQFF.

The V gene is TRBV29-1, the J gene TRBJ2-6; D is unclear. The CDR3 consists of 13 residues. The V gene's germline CDR1 is SQVTM and CDR2 ANQGSEA. V lost 4 bases, J lost 4 bases, and 8 bases lay in between. In DNA form, the CDR3 reads TGCAGCGTTGGAGGCTTCGGGGCCAACGTCCTGACTTTC. Its translation is CSVGGFGANVLTF.

This clonotype was counted a few times. The gene calls are TRBV5-1 and TRBJ2-7; D is ambiguous. This CDR3 region has 16 residues. V was cut by 1 base and J by 1 base, with 15 bases left in between. Germline-derived CDR1 and CDR2 are SGHRS and YFSETQ. CDR3 bases: TGCGCCAGCAGCTTGACCCAGGCTGGACCATCCTACGAGCAGTACTTC. It translates to CASSLTQAGPSYEQYF.

V gene TRBV21-1 combines with J gene TRBJ2-7. TRBV21-1 is assigned pseudogene status. The CDR3 covers 13 residues. The CDR3 is CASSKPICYEQYF. The CDR3 DNA is TGTGCCAGCAGCAAACCGATCTGCTACGAGCAGTACTTC.

The gene calls are TRBV7-3 and TRBJ2-4; D could derive from TRBD1 or TRBD2 (7 bases each). From germline, CDR1 is SGHTA and CDR2 FQGTGA. CDR3 length: 15 residues. The ends were cut back, 0 bases at V and 8 bases at J, with 14 bases in the middle. The CDR3 DNA reads TGTGCCAGCAGCTTAACGGGGAGGGGGCGGGACATTCAGTACTTC. It is translated as CASSLTGRGRDIQYF.

This clonotype has just a few counts. The chain carries TRBV3-1 and TRBJ2-7; TRBD2 agrees at 15 bases. CDR1 is LGHDT, CDR2 YNNKEL, per germline (reference sequence). V was clipped by 4 bases and J by 5 bases; unmatched bases: 6. CDR3 size: 16 residues. CDR3 amino acids: CASSPVGLAGGNEQYF. CDR3 bases: TGTGCCAGCAGCCCGGTCGGACTAGCGGGAGGGAACGAGCAGTACTTC.

The table lists this clonotype with a few counts. V gene TRBV4-3 combines with J gene TRBJ2-1; D is tentatively TRBD1 or TRBD2 (6 bases each). V dropped 0 bases and J dropped 1 base, with 16 bases sitting between them. Germline CDR1 is LGHNA and CDR2 is YSLEER. There are 18 residues in the CDR3. CDR3 residues: CASSQDFPTRGSYNEQFF. As DNA, the CDR3 is TGCGCCAGCAGCCAAGATTTTCCGACTAGGGGGTCCTACAATGAGCAGTTCTTC.

This rearrangement joins TRBV24-1 to TRBJ2-3, with D tentatively TRBD2 (6 bases). V was pared by 12 bases and J by 4 bases, with 19 bases between. Germline CDR1 KGHDR, CDR2 SFDVKD. CDR3 length equals 14 residues. The CDR3: CAPQGGEEADTQYF. Written as DNA, the CDR3 is TGTGCCCCCCAGGGCGGGGAGGAAGCAGATACGCAGTATTTT.

V usage is TRBV5-5 and J usage is TRBJ2-7, with TRBD2 matching 11 bases. Trimming at V came to 4 bases and at J to 3 bases, leaving 18 bases not matched to a gene. Germline V gives CDR1 SGHKS, CDR2 YYEKEE (reference sequence). The CDR3 loop spans 19 amino acids. DNA for the CDR3: TGTGCCAGCAGCCCGGAAAGACTAGCGGGACCCTATATGTTCTACGAGCAGTACTTC. Protein: CASSPERLAGPYMFYEQYF.

This clonotype has only a few counts. The V gene is TRBV28, the J gene TRBJ2-1, with D unresolved. Germline V gene data show CDR1 as MDHEN and CDR2 as SYDVKM. Trimming pared 5 bases from V and 9 bases from J, leaving 11 bases between. The CDR3 totals 12 residues. The CDR3 loop is CASSLQRVEQFF. As DNA, the CDR3 is TGTGCCAGCAGTCTGCAAAGGGTTGAGCAGTTCTTC.

The rearrangement uses TRBV7-2 and TRBJ2-4; no firm D call. The J call is uncertain, as TRBJ2-7 better fits the DNA end. Per the germline V gene, CDR1 is SGHTA and CDR2 is FQGNSA. The CDR3 covers 15 residues. The CDR3 nucleotides read TGTGCCAGCAGCTTAGATTTGTCGACCACCTACGAGCAGTACTTC. The encoded protein is CASSLDLSTTYEQYF.

The table lists this clonotype with a count of one. This chain joins TRBV20-1 and TRBJ1-4; 7 nucleotides line up with TRBD1. The CDR3 is made up of 13 amino acids. Germline-derived CDR1 and CDR2 are DFQATT and SNEGSKA (reference sequence). The trim removed 5 bases at V and 4 bases at J, leaving 4 bases unmatched. CDR3 sequence reads: CSAEGQNNEKLFF. CDR3 coding DNA: TGCAGTGCTGAGGGACAGAATAATGAAAAACTGTTTTTT.

This clonotype came up many times. The rearrangement links TRBV28 to TRBJ2-1; 12 bases align to TRBD2. V lost 8 bases, J lost 9 bases, and 11 bases stayed unmatched. The germline gives CDR1 MDHEN, CDR2 SYDVKM. There are 15 residues in the CDR3. The CDR3: CASEKTSGRGSEQFF. In DNA form, the CDR3 reads TGTGCCAGCGAAAAGACTAGCGGGAGAGGGAGTGAGCAGTTCTTC.

The genes are TRBV12-3 or TRBV12-4 and TRBJ2-1; D may be TRBD2 (5 bases). V lost 2 bases and J 8 bases, leaving 16 bases between the germline ends. The CDR3 length is 15 residues. CDR3: CASSLKAEANDEQFF. CDR3 nucleotides: TGTGCCAGCAGTTTAAAAGCGGAAGCTAACGATGAGCAGTTCTTC.

This clonotype came up a few times. The chain is built from TRBV11-2 and TRBJ2-7; 7 bases map to TRBD2. The germline CDR1 and CDR2 sequences are SGHAT and FQNNGV. The trim removed 1 base at V and 5 bases at J, leaving 8 bases unmatched. The CDR3 extends over 15 amino acids. DNA of the CDR3: TGTGCCAGCAGCTTAGGTAGCGGGTCCGTCGACGAGCAGTACTTC. Its protein is CASSLGSGSVDEQYF.